This TCR beta chain was captured by sequencing in a study of shared clonotypes between healthy human individuals (dated by TCRdb to 2020 to 2021). For the wider study: The cohort comprised a couple of women and a few men aged 18 to 49 years. For each donor, CD4 naive and CD4 memory were each given three plates, CD8 naive was given two plates, and CD8 memory was given one plate. To estimate repertoire size and how much clonotypes are shared between individuals, the study performed deep sequencing of blood TCR repertoires from about five healthy adults. Different laboratories and diverse techniques were used to prepare libraries and sequence TCR repertoires, to increase sequencing depth and limit assay-specific biases. Between about 0.85 and 9.5 billion PBMCs per donor were obtained by leukapheresis. The research as a whole found: Higher generation probabilities were observed for clonotypes shared by all four sorted-subset donors than for non-shared clonotypes. Across a handful of donors, approximately 4.6% of naive CD4, around 3.3% of naive CD8, about 2% of memory CD4, and under 0.45% of memory CD8 clonotypes were shared. The genetic and exposure-history diversity represented was limited by the small number of donors. Based on pairwise subsampling, the degree of clonotype sharing among donors was expected to be affected by sequencing depth. Even with the large sequencing depth, rarefaction of the sorted-subset datasets indicated that sequencing was incomplete. Sampling was limited to blood, and TCR repertoires in tissue likely differ from TCR repertoires in blood. Larger estimated clonotype richness was generally found for naive subsets than for memory subsets.

TCR CDR3 regions were amplified from genomic DNA by multiplex PCR using the deep immunoSEQ assay. Extracted genomic DNA from each cell subset was spread evenly across all wells of several immunoSEQ 96-well plates, with each plate serving as a replicate. For sorted subsets, roughly 200 ng of genomic DNA, equivalent to 25,000 to 35,000 T cell genomes, went into each replicate PCR. Purified libraries were measured with a Qubit 3.0 fluorometer, size-checked on a Bioanalyzer 2100, and measured again with the KAPA Library Quantification kit. Each immunoSEQ 96-well plate was sequenced on its own single-read 150-cycle Illumina NextSeq 550 flow cell. Under the source paper's analysis protocol: Because only junctional sequences without quality scores were contained in the immunoSEQ output, filtering matching that applied to full-length reads could not be performed. Sequences were annotated with PyIR, a Python wrapper for IgBLAST v1.9, using IMGT germline references to assign V/J genes and CDR3. Reads were removed for weak V/J assignments (E-value above 1e-6), missing CDR3, stop codons, out-of-frame junctions, or ambiguous translated residues. V3J clonotypes were defined as sequences sharing the same inferred V gene, J gene, and CDR3 amino acid sequence. To compute the percentage overlap between repertoires, the number of shared unique clonotypes was divided by the size of the smaller repertoire. Three approaches were used to assess repertoire richness: RTK rarefaction, the Chao1 estimator, and Recon v2.1 estimates of unobserved clonotypes. For all TCRbeta clonotypes obtained by the gDNA method from a few donors, generation probabilities were computed with OLGA. As stored in TCRdb, this immuneACCESS dataset retains in-frame rearrangements with V and J assigned. A fraction of the clones does not appear; measured against another copy, unresolved V genes explain less than half of the discrepancy, and the remainder lacks a known reason. Clone size and V and J calls were adopted from that table, with D and trimming inferred from the DNA. Counted in this sample were 980,000 or so clones; approximately 76% of them appeared once. The ten largest clones capture about 1.5% of the sample.

Donors were healthy HIV-negative adults with no recently reported acute infections or vaccinations. Only Caucasian adults living in Nashville, Tennessee, USA were represented among the donors. CD4+ T cells were enriched by magnetic negative selection, after which naive cells were positively selected on CD45RA and the negative fraction was taken as the memory subset. After blood collection by leukapheresis, PBMCs were isolated using Ficoll-Histopaque density gradient centrifugation and then cryopreserved in the vapor phase of liquid nitrogen. Purity and quantity of every magnetically sorted T cell population were checked by analytical flow cytometry. Each sorted fraction had its genomic DNA isolated and then quantified by UV absorbance on a Nanodrop 2000c. Worth noting for this clone: Its antigen is not yet known. Base qualities are not provided; no much larger clone lies one nucleotide away.

At the junction V is shortened by 4 bases and J by 2 bases, with 11 bases in between. Including cysteine and phenylalanine, the CDR3 has 14 amino acids. The sequence is cut down to CDR3 DNA, 42 bases in frame from base 1. The germline V gene (reference sequence) supplies CDR1 LNHDA and CDR2 SQIVND. This TCR came from a man younger than 35 in good health. Source material: memory CD4+ T cells sorted from blood. The cell subset or site label, read with the paper, signifies: CD45RA-negative fraction. The sequence joins TRBV19 to TRBJ1-1; too little of a D gene remains to name it. The CDR3 protein sequence reads: CASSSEPYNTEAFF. The DNA sequence is given as TGTGCCAGTAGTAGCGAACCCTATAACACTGAAGCTTTCTTT.